The 18 T cell receptor beta chains below were found in one sample sequenced in a study of control samples from healthy donors and cancer patients. Using immunoSEQ multiplex PCR, the repertoire was profiled, and TCRdb retains in-frame clones only, with some absent. The table records under 75,000 clones, 75% to 85% of them present only once. Sequencing was done on a sample of blood. The receptors come from a man aged 35 to 55 in good health.

This clone was seen only a few times. The V gene is TRBV6-2 or TRBV6-3, the J gene TRBJ2-7; D is unclear. The CDR3 sequence is 17 residues long. The germline gives CDR1 MNHEY, CDR2 SVGEGT. The ends were cut back, 5 bases at V and 1 base at J, with 21 bases in the middle. The CDR3 nucleotides read TGTGCCAGCAGTGGACCGAGAAGCGCCCAGGCGTCCTACGAGCAGTACTTC. It codes for CASSGPRSAQASYEQYF.

The genes are TRBV13 and TRBJ2-7, with TRBD1 matching 8 bases. Germline lookup yields CDR1 PRHDT and CDR2 FYEKMQ (reference sequence). The V segment lost 5 bases and the J segment 0 bases; nucleotides outside the gene matches: 9. This CDR3 is built from 16 residues. CDR3 sequence reads: CASSTEQGGNSYEQYF. The DNA of the CDR3 is TGTGCCAGCAGCACGGAACAGGGGGGAAACTCCTACGAGCAGTACTTC.

The chain joins TRBV29-1 to TRBJ2-7; D might be TRBD1 or TRBD2, each matching 5 bases. CDR1 SQVTM and CDR2 ANQGSEA come from the germline V gene. This CDR3 is 13 amino acids long. Trimming shortened V by 6 bases and J by 0 bases, and 12 bases separated the two germline ends. The CDR3 is CSVGDGTSYEQYF. The CDR3 coding sequence is TGCAGCGTCGGGGACGGGACCTCCTACGAGCAGTACTTC.

The chain carries TRBV29-1 and TRBJ2-7; D might be TRBD1 (6 bases). V shed 1 base and J shed 4 bases, with 8 bases lying between them. This CDR3 is 12 amino acids long. The V gene's germline CDR1 is SQVTM and CDR2 ANQGSEA. Written as DNA, the CDR3 is TGCAGCGTTGAAGGGACAGAATACGAGCAGTACTTC. Amino acids: CSVEGTEYEQYF.

This clone was counted a single time. DNA of the CDR3: TGTGCCAGCAGCTTGTCAGGGAGGGCCATCGGGGAGCTGTTTTTT. Translated: CASSLSGRAIGELFF. This chain uses TRBV5-4 with TRBJ2-2; TRBD2 aligns across 7 bases. This CDR3 spans 15 amino acids. Unmatched junction bases numbered 7, after V lost 1 base and J lost 7 bases. Germline CDR1 is SGHNT and CDR2 is YYREEE (reference sequence).

CDR3 DNA: TGTGCCAGCAGTATCCCCCGGGACAGGGCTTCCTACGAGCAGTACTTC. Translated, it gives CASSIPRDRASYEQYF. V is TRBV6-2 or TRBV6-3 and J is TRBJ2-7, with 9 nucleotides matching TRBD1. Looked up from germline, CDR1 is MNHEY and CDR2 is SVGEGT. V dropped 5 bases and J dropped 1; count of bases not matched to a gene: 9. There are 16 residues in the CDR3.

V is TRBV6-6 and J is TRBJ1-1, with 7 bases aligning to TRBD1. Germline trimming cut 1 base from V and 6 bases from J; bases unmatched to any gene: 8. Germline values: CDR1 MNHNY, CDR2 SVGAGI (reference sequence). The CDR3 spans 15 residues. CDR3 sequence: CASSYWDSIGPEAFF. CDR3 sequence (DNA): TGTGCCAGCAGTTACTGGGACAGCATTGGCCCTGAAGCTTTCTTT.

The chain joins TRBV7-2 to TRBJ2-1; D unresolved. In germline, CDR1 is SGHTA, CDR2 FQGNSA. V was clipped by 0 bases and J by 4 bases, with 13 bases between them. This CDR3 is built from 16 residues. The CDR3 spells CASSLAPGPPYNEQFF. CDR3 nucleotides: TGTGCCAGCAGCTTAGCCCCAGGACCCCCTTACAATGAGCAGTTCTTC.

J is TRBJ1-6 and V is TRBV12-3 or TRBV12-4, with D unresolved. The ends were cut back, 1 base at V and 7 bases at J, with 5 bases in the middle. The CDR3 length is 13 residues. This CDR3 reads CASSLESNSPLHF. In nucleotides, the CDR3 is TGTGCCAGCAGTTTAGAATCCAATTCACCCCTCCACTTT.

Concerning this clone: Other DNA variants within this sample encode the same CDR3. The chain joins TRBV30 to TRBJ2-1; D unclear. This CDR3 has 11 residues. Germline V gives CDR1 GTSNPN, CDR2 SVGIG (reference sequence). V was clipped by 3 bases and J by 4 bases, with 4 bases between them. CDR3: CAWSRYNEQFF. In DNA, the CDR3 is TGTGCCTGGAGCAGATACAATGAGCAGTTCTTC. Filled out from reference TRBV30 and TRBJ2-1, the complete variable domain reads SQTIHQWPATLVQPVGSPLSLECTVEGTSNPNLYWYRQAAGRGLQLLFYSVGIGQISSEVPQNLSASRPQDRQFILSSKKLLLSDSGFYLCAWSRYNEQFFGPGTRLTVL.

The chain's CDR3 is CASSLARAYEQYF. The CDR3 DNA follows: TGTGCCAGCAGTTTGGCTAGAGCCTACGAGCAGTACTTC. The V and J genes are TRBV28 and TRBJ2-7, with D unclear. The CDR3 is 13 amino acids. Germline CDR1 reads MDHEN; CDR2 reads SYDVKM. Trimming cost V 3 bases and J 2 bases, with 8 bases left between them.

The J gene is TRBJ2-3, the V gene TRBV3-1 (or the pseudogene TRBV3-2); the match to TRBD2 covers 8 bases. Germline lookup yields CDR1 LGHDT and CDR2 YNNKEL (reference sequence). There are 17 residues in the CDR3. With 0 bases clipped from V and 0 bases from J, the junction kept 5 bases outside the gene matches. The CDR3 region is CASSQDQASGSTDTQYF. DNA of the CDR3: TGTGCCAGCAGCCAAGATCAGGCTAGCGGGAGCACAGATACGCAGTATTTT.

The V and J genes are TRBV5-1 and TRBJ1-1; D remains ambiguous. Germline V CDR1 and CDR2: SGHRS, YFSETQ. The CDR3 spans 14 residues. V was cut by 1 base and J by 1 base, with 8 bases left in between. The CDR3 here is CASSLQIENTEAFF. CDR3 DNA sequence: TGCGCCAGCAGCTTGCAGATAGAGAACACTGAAGCTTTCTTT. The full variable domain, rest sourced from reference TRBV5-1 and TRBJ1-1, is KAGVTQTPRYLIKTRGQQVTLSCSPISGHRSVSWYQQTPGQGLQFLFEYFSETQRNKGNFPGRFSGRQFSNSRSEMNVSTLELGDSALYLCASSLQIENTEAFFGQGTRLTVV.

The rearrangement links TRBV11-1 to TRBJ2-1, with 8 nucleotides matching TRBD2. The V gene's germline CDR1 is SGHAT and CDR2 FQDESV (reference sequence). Trimming removed 5 bases from V and 10 bases from J; junction bases left unmatched: 4. This CDR3 has 12 amino acids. The CDR3 here is CASSLREVEQFF. CDR3 bases: TGTGCCAGCAGCCTGCGGGAGGTGGAGCAGTTCTTC.

V is TRBV7-9 and J is TRBJ1-2; possible D gene TRBD1, 5 bases. V was pared by 4 bases and J by 2 bases, with 14 bases between. CDR1 SEHNR and CDR2 FQNEAQ come from the germline V gene (reference sequence). The CDR3 extends over 15 amino acids. This chain's CDR3 is CASSSGRGANYGYTF. The CDR3 DNA reads TGTGCCAGCAGCTCCGGCCGTGGGGCCAACTATGGCTACACCTTC.

The chain has TRBV2 and TRBJ2-3; 11 bases match TRBD2. The CDR3 is 17 amino acids. The germline CDR1 and CDR2 sequences are SNHLY and FYNNEI. V dropped 6 bases and J dropped 1; count of bases not matched to a gene: 9. The CDR3 region has the DNA TGTGCCAGCAGAATCACCGGGACTAGCGGCCGCACAGATACGCAGTATTTT. Its translation: CASRITGTSGRTDTQYF.

The V and J genes are TRBV7-3 and TRBJ2-3; 8 bases are shared with TRBD1. The V segment lost 5 bases and the J segment 6 bases; nucleotides outside the gene matches: 10. CDR1 is SGHTA and CDR2 is FQGTGA in the germline V gene. This CDR3 has 15 amino acids. The CDR3 sequence: CASSTGQAIVDTQYF. CDR3 sequence (DNA): TGTGCCAGCAGCACGGGACAGGCGATAGTGGATACGCAGTATTTT.

V is TRBV28 and J is TRBJ1-2; D ambiguous. The germline gives CDR1 MDHEN, CDR2 SYDVKM. The CDR3 is made up of 12 amino acids. V lost 5 bases to trimming and J lost 2 bases, with 6 bases between them. DNA of the CDR3: TGTGCCAGCAGTAACGAGAACTATGGCTACACCTTC. It yields the protein CASSNENYGYTF.